The clone carrying this TCR beta chain was seen just once. Clones were sequenced by immunoSEQ multiplex PCR, and TCRdb holds only the in-frame ones, with some missing. The sample holds 1.5 million to 2.5 million clones, roughly 94% seen once. It was CD45RO-negative cells, positively selected for CCR7, that made up naive CD8 cells, with terminally differentiated effector memory CD45RA+ cells excluded. The CDR3 totals 11 residues. Per germline, CDR1 MNHEY and CDR2 SVGAGI. V lost 8 bases, J lost 5 bases, and 10 bases lay in between. This sample stems from a study of shared clonotypes between healthy human individuals.

The receptor's source is a man younger than 30 in good health. Sequenced sample: naive CD8+ T cells sorted from blood. This chain links TRBV6-5 with TRBJ2-7; D gene uncertain. CDR3 DNA: TGTGCCAGCGGGGTCCCACACGAGCAGTACTTC. This sequence encodes CASGVPHEQYF.